This T cell receptor beta chain is drawn from a study of T cell responses to AZD1222 COVID-19 vaccine (dated by TCRdb to about 2021). Broadly, across the study: TCR sequencing was performed for about 240 trial participants, of whom about 200 were given two doses of AZD1222 and 26 were given two doses of MenACWY control vaccine. Trial participants were enrolled by age into 18-55, 56-69 and 70-plus year subgroups, with roughly 150, 30 and 60 TCR-sequenced participants respectively.

Details on this clone: Its target antigen remains unknown. No base-level quality is on record; no much larger clone is a single base apart.

This sample's time point label indicates: about 28 days (+/-7) after the second vaccine dose. Because spike-specific TCR depth and breadth did not differ between the two schedules, AZD1222 recipients who got a second dose at roughly 4 weeks were pooled with those who got a second dose at roughly 12 weeks. Vaccinee samples were obtained from the UK trials COV001 and COV002, which included a single-blind randomized controlled phase 2/3 trial of AZD1222 (ChAdOx1 nCoV-19) in healthy adults. For TCRbeta chain sequencing, PBMC samples were collected from trial participants at day 0 and at day 28 after the second dose. The CDR3 numbers 15 residues from cysteine through phenylalanine. Solely the CDR3 DNA is kept, with 45 bases framed from the first base. Based on the germline V gene, the CDR1 and CDR2 sequences are MNHEY and SVGAGI. The trim is 5 bases for V and 1 base for J, with a gap of 12 bases between the germline ends.

Beyond this particular receptor, the publication reports: In the small 56-69-year group, the increase in depth fell short of significance, most likely because of low power. Reportedly, almost half of the unique spike-specific TCRs recognized epitopes lying outside the regions that are mutated in the B.1.351 and B.1.1.7 variants. Spike-specific TCR breadth and depth rose significantly after two AZD1222 doses compared with day 0 and with MenACWY recipients. Because no day 14 peak-response samples were available, repertoires were characterized only after the peak T cell response. Participants were mostly white British, with more females than males. The authors suggested clonal diversity may have been underestimated. Conclusions about previously exposed vaccinees are limited because only five to seven AZD1222 recipients were SARS-CoV-2 seropositive at baseline. CD4 TCRs associated with the vaccine covered the entire spike protein, and the dominant responses were in regions 160-218 and 743-854.

The CDR3 regions of human TCRbeta chains were analyzed by immunosequencing. The paper's data handling went like this. Repertoire TCRs were checked for matches against a reference library of SARS-CoV-2-specific TCRs that had been generated using the MIRA antigen-specificity platform. Breadth meant the fraction of unique TCRs that were SARS-CoV-2-associated, whereas depth meant the fraction of total T cells that were SARS-CoV-2-associated. Using the MIRA data, every spike-specific TCR was mapped to the spike region that the TCR reacted to and assigned to either a CD4 or a CD8 class. Log10-transformed breadth and depth values were compared by one-way ANOVA with Sidak's multiple comparisons tests. TCRdb carries this immuneACCESS record with in-frame sequences only. Its versions omit some clonotypes, under half of them owing to an unresolved V gene in the studies checked, with the rest unexplained. The DNA was the basis for D and trimming; V, J and clone size are from that table. The sample table records about 130,000 clones; approximately 85% of these occur just once. The ten most abundant clones make up roughly 5.7% of the sample.

Sample: peripheral blood, taken 28 days after the second AZD1222 dose. The sequence joins TRBV6-5 to TRBJ1-5; TRBD1 might be the D gene, on 6 matching bases. This clonotype originated in an adult who received the AZD1222 COVID-19 vaccine. The CDR3 has the sequence CASSIGQLSNQPQHF. The bases are TGTGCCAGCAGTATTGGACAGTTAAGCAATCAGCCCCAGCATTTT.